The rows below give T cell receptor beta chains drawn from one sample of a study of cytomegalovirus exposure and HLA in healthy donors. The method was immunoSEQ multiplex PCR; TCRdb's version includes in-frame clones alone and lacks a portion of them. The sample consists of some 89,000 clones, about 70% of them appearing once. Sequenced input: PBMCs. The receptor set was obtained from a man in his 60s in good health and CMV-seronegative. Both conserved end residues are part of each CDR3. The D gene is left open where the match is weak. Expanded clones get a size class; other rows say once, few or many, or leave the size out.

DNA: TGCAGCGCTACGACAGGGGCCCCCTACGAGCAGTACTTC
CDR3: CSATTGAPYEQYF
J: TRBJ2-7
D: TRBD1
size: once
V: TRBV29-1

DNA: TGTGCCAGCAGCTTAAATAGCGGGACGAACACCGGGGAGCTGTTTTTT
CDR3: CASSLNSGTNTGELFF
J: TRBJ2-2
D: TRBD2
size: .
V: TRBV7-6

DNA: TGTGCCAGCAGGCCAACGACTAGCGGGAGTCCCTACGAGCAGTACTTC
CDR3: CASRPTTSGSPYEQYF
J: TRBJ2-7
D: TRBD2
size: .
V: TRBV5-6

DNA: TGTGCCAGCAGCTTAGGACTAGCGGGACTGGCGACAGATACGCAGTATTTT
CDR3: CASSLGLAGLATDTQYF
J: TRBJ2-3
D: TRBD2
size: .
V: TRBV11-3

DNA: TGCGCCAGCAGTTTCGACGGGGGGAGCTCCTACGAGCAGTACTTC
CDR3: CASSFDGGSSYEQYF
J: TRBJ2-7
D: TRBD2
size: .
V: TRBV5-1

DNA: TGTGCCAGCAGTTACCGGGGGGCTGCGGGTGAAAAACTGTTTTTT
CDR3: CASSYRGAAGEKLFF
J: TRBJ1-4
D: .
size: .
V: TRBV6-5

DNA: TGCGCCAGCAGCCTAACAGGGGACCAAGAGACCCAGTACTTC
CDR3: CASSLTGDQETQYF
J: TRBJ2-5
D: TRBD1
size: .
V: TRBV5-1

DNA: TGTGCCAGCAGTTCACCGGGACAGGGGTATGAAAAACTGTTTTTT
CDR3: CASSSPGQGYEKLFF
J: TRBJ1-4
D: TRBD1
size: .
V: TRBV28

DNA: TGTGCCAGTAGTATACAGGGGGGAAAACTGTTTTTT
CDR3: CASSIQGGKLFF
J: TRBJ1-4
D: TRBD1
size: .
V: TRBV19

DNA: TGTGCCAGCAGCTTACAGGGGACCCAAGAGACCCAGTACTTC
CDR3: CASSLQGTQETQYF
J: TRBJ2-5
D: .
size: .
V: TRBV7-2

DNA: TGTGCCAGCGGGGACTTGAACACTGAAGCTTTCTTT
CDR3: CASGDLNTEAFF
J: TRBJ1-1
D: .
size: .
V: TRBV5-6

DNA: TGTGCCAGCAGTTATAAAGTAGATGAAAAACTGTTTTTT
CDR3: CASSYKVDEKLFF
J: TRBJ1-4
D: .
size: few
V: TRBV6-5

DNA: TGCGCCAGCAGCCAGGGGGCGACCTACTATGGCTACACCTTC
CDR3: CASSQGATYYGYTF
J: TRBJ1-2
D: .
size: .
V: TRBV4-1

DNA: TGTGCCAGCAGCCCCGTCGGGACTAGCGGGAGGACCGGGGAGCTGTTTTTT
CDR3: CASSPVGTSGRTGELFF
J: TRBJ2-2
D: TRBD2
size: .
V: TRBV14

DNA: TGTGCCAGCAGCTTGGGCAGGGGACCCTACGAGCAGTACTTC
CDR3: CASSLGRGPYEQYF
J: TRBJ2-7
D: .
size: .
V: TRBV7-2

DNA: TGTGCCAGCAGTCCCTCAGGGGTGGGTAGCTACGAGCAGTACTTC
CDR3: CASSPSGVGSYEQYF
J: TRBJ2-7
D: .
size: once
V: TRBV28

DNA: TGCAGCGCCAGGGTTTTAAGTTCCTACGAGCAGTACTTC
CDR3: CSARVLSSYEQYF
J: TRBJ2-7
D: .
size: few
V: TRBV29-1

DNA: TGTGCCAGCAGTATCAGGACGGGACTAGCGGGATTTGGGGGCACAGATACGCAGTATTTT
CDR3: CASSIRTGLAGFGGTDTQYF
J: TRBJ2-3
D: TRBD2
size: .
V: TRBV28

DNA: TGTGCCAGCGCCTCCGGCGGGAGCTCCTACGAGCAGTACTTC
CDR3: CASASGGSSYEQYF
J: TRBJ2-7
D: TRBD2
size: once
V: TRBV7-9

DNA: TGTGCCAGCTCACCATTTCTTTTAGGGACAGGGGGCTACTACGAGCAGTACTTC
CDR3: CASSPFLLGTGGYYEQYF
J: TRBJ2-7
D: TRBD1
size: few
V: TRBV18

DNA: TGTGCCAGCAGCTGGACAGGGGGATCCGAGCAGTACTTC
CDR3: CASSWTGGSEQYF
J: TRBJ2-7
D: TRBD1
size: .
V: TRBV7-9

DNA: TGTGCCAGCAGTGAAGCTACAGGGGGGTTTCAGCCCCAGCATTTT
CDR3: CASSEATGGFQPQHF
J: TRBJ1-5
D: TRBD1
size: .
V: TRBV6-1

DNA: TGTGCCAGCAGTGAAGTGTCGGGACAGGGGCCCTACGAGCAGTACTTC
CDR3: CASSEVSGQGPYEQYF
J: TRBJ2-7
D: TRBD1
size: .
V: TRBV6-1

DNA: TGTGCCAGTAGTATAGGAGGTAGAGGAGGTGGCGAGCAGTACTTC
CDR3: CASSIGGRGGGEQYF
J: TRBJ2-7
D: .
size: .
V: TRBV19

DNA: TGCAGTGCTAGTCTCCAGGGGGAAGCTTTCTTT
CDR3: CSASLQGEAFF
J: TRBJ1-1
D: .
size: .
V: TRBV20-1

DNA: TGCGCCAGCAGCTCCGGGACTAGCGATGATACGCAGTATTTT
CDR3: CASSSGTSDDTQYF
J: TRBJ2-3
D: TRBD2
size: once
V: TRBV5-1

DNA: TGCGCCAGCAGTGTGGCGGGGGAAGAGACCCAGTACTTC
CDR3: CASSVAGEETQYF
J: TRBJ2-5
D: TRBD2
size: .
V: TRBV10-1

DNA: TGTGCCAGTAGTGGGCAGTTGAACACTGAAGCTTTCTTT
CDR3: CASSGQLNTEAFF
J: TRBJ1-1
D: .
size: .
V: TRBV19

DNA: TGTGCCAGCAGCCAAGAGGAGGGGAGCTCCTACGAGCAGTACTTC
CDR3: CASSQEEGSSYEQYF
J: TRBJ2-7
D: .
size: .
V: TRBV4-2

DNA: TGTGCCAGCATCGGCGGCCAGGGGGGCAATGAGCAGTTCTTC
CDR3: CASIGGQGGNEQFF
J: TRBJ2-1
D: .
size: .
V: TRBV28

DNA: TGTGCCACCAACGACAGGGGCCTCGAGCAGTACTTC
CDR3: CATNDRGLEQYF
J: TRBJ2-7
D: TRBD1
size: .
V: TRBV19

DNA: TGTGCCAGCAGCGGACGGAACGGGGAAGAGACCCAGTACTTC
CDR3: CASSGRNGEETQYF
J: TRBJ2-5
D: .
size: .
V: TRBV7-2

DNA: TGTGCCAGCAGCTTACTAGCTAGCTTGGCCTACGAGCAGTACTTC
CDR3: CASSLLASLAYEQYF
J: TRBJ2-7
D: .
size: few
V: TRBV13

DNA: TGTGCCAGCAGCTTAGAGACAGGGAACACCGGGGAGCTGTTTTTT
CDR3: CASSLETGNTGELFF
J: TRBJ2-2
D: .
size: .
V: TRBV7-9

DNA: TGTGCCAGCAGCTATGGGGCTTCAAGAACAGATACGCAGTATTTT
CDR3: CASSYGASRTDTQYF
J: TRBJ2-3
D: .
size: few
V: TRBV7-2

DNA: TGTGCCAGCAGCTCCCGACTAGCTAATGAGCAGTTCTTC
CDR3: CASSSRLANEQFF
J: TRBJ2-1
D: TRBD2
size: .
V: TRBV7-9

DNA: TGTGCCTGGAGTGTACAGGTAAACACTGAAGCTTTCTTT
CDR3: CAWSVQVNTEAFF
J: TRBJ1-1
D: .
size: .
V: TRBV30

DNA: TGTGCCACCAGCAGAGGTCTAACAGAGACCCAGTACTTC
CDR3: CATSRGLTETQYF
J: TRBJ2-5
D: .
size: .
V: TRBV15

DNA: TGTGCCAGCAGCCCCACGCCGGGACTAGCGGGCCGGTACCAAGAGACCCAGTACTTC
CDR3: CASSPTPGLAGRYQETQYF
J: TRBJ2-5
D: TRBD2
size: few
V: TRBV5-5

DNA: TGTGCCAGCAGCTTACGCGGAGAGACCCAGTACTTC
CDR3: CASSLRGETQYF
J: TRBJ2-5
D: .
size: .
V: TRBV5-4

DNA: TGTGCCAGTAGTATAAATCAAGGAAACACCATATATTTT
CDR3: CASSINQGNTIYF
J: TRBJ1-3
D: .
size: .
V: TRBV19

DNA: TGTGCCAGCAGTCGTCCCGGGGGTAACACTGAAGCTTTCTTT
CDR3: CASSRPGGNTEAFF
J: TRBJ1-1
D: .
size: .
V: TRBV28

DNA: TGTGCCACCGACGACAGACAGTATAGCAATCAGCCCCAGCATTTT
CDR3: CATDDRQYSNQPQHF
J: TRBJ1-5
D: .
size: .
V: TRBV15

DNA: TGCGCCAGCAGCCAAGAACACGTTTACAATGAGCAGTTCTTC
CDR3: CASSQEHVYNEQFF
J: TRBJ2-1
D: .
size: .
V: TRBV4-3